The 10 T cell receptor beta chains given below trace back to one sample, sequenced in a study of T cell responses to AZD1222 COVID-19 vaccine. The repertoire was sequenced with immunoSEQ multiplex PCR; TCRdb's copy has only in-frame clones and lacks some. The sample lists about 140,000 clones, 90% to 95% seen once, with roughly 3.6% in the top ten. Sample: peripheral blood, taken 28 days after the second AZD1222 dose. These receptors all stem from an adult who received the AZD1222 COVID-19 vaccine.

V usage is TRBV7-6 and J usage is TRBJ1-3; weak D call: TRBD1 (6 bases). CDR1 is SGHVS and CDR2 is FNYEAQ in the germline V gene. The CDR3 has 17 amino acids. The V and J ends lost 5 bases and 5 bases respectively, with 22 bases between them. CDR3 sequence: CASSLTSAWGQRNTIYF. The CDR3 bases are TGTGCCAGCAGCCTCACCTCTGCGTGGGGACAAAGAAACACCATATATTTT.

The V call is TRBV19, the J call TRBJ1-1; tentative D call: TRBD1 (6 bases). From germline, CDR1 is LNHDA and CDR2 SQIVND (reference sequence). Trimming removed 1 base at V and 4 bases at J, with 10 bases between. The CDR3 length is 14 residues. The CDR3 protein is CASSIGGGLTEAFF. CDR3 nucleotide sequence: TGTGCCAGTAGTATAGGCGGGGGGCTCACTGAAGCTTTCTTT.

The V and J genes are TRBV20-1 and TRBJ1-1, with D unresolved. The CDR3 sequence is 9 residues long. Trimming pared 7 bases from V and 3 bases from J, leaving 3 bases between. CDR1 is DFQATT and CDR2 is SNEGSKA in the germline V gene (reference sequence). CDR3 residues: CSVDTEAFF. The CDR3, as DNA: TGCAGTGTCGACACTGAAGCTTTCTTT.

The chain recombines TRBV11-2 with TRBJ2-1; 7 nucleotides align to TRBD2. CDR1 and CDR2 (germline): SGHAT, FQNNGV. V dropped 3 bases and J dropped 8; count of bases not matched to a gene: 1. CDR3 length: 12 residues. The CDR3: CASSFRGDEQFF. CDR3 sequence (DNA): TGTGCCAGCAGCTTCCGGGGGGATGAGCAGTTCTTC.

The V and J genes are TRBV6-5 and TRBJ1-6, with D unclear. There are 15 residues in the CDR3. The germline V gene encodes CDR1 MNHEY and CDR2 SVGAGI. Between the trimmed V and J ends, which lost 0 bases and 8 bases, there was a span of 11 bases. The CDR3 loop is CASSYSTKQDSPLHF. The CDR3 DNA reads as TGTGCCAGCAGTTACTCGACCAAGCAGGATTCACCCCTCCACTTT.

This chain uses TRBV2 with TRBJ2-7, with D possibly being TRBD1 (6 bases). This CDR3 is 14 amino acids long. V was shortened by 7 bases and J by 1 base, with 14 bases between the two germline ends. The V gene's germline CDR1 is SNHLY and CDR2 FYNNEI. The CDR3 DNA is TGTGCCAGCACCCCACAGGGTTCATCCTACGAGCAGTACTTC. This gives the protein CASTPQGSSYEQYF.

This rearrangement joins TRBV2 to TRBJ1-1; TRBD1 aligns across 10 bases. The CDR3 runs 13 residues. After removal of 6 bases from V and 6 bases from J, the junction contained 4 bases not matched to a gene. From germline, CDR1 is SNHLY and CDR2 FYNNEI. DNA for the CDR3: TGTGCCAGCAGGCAGGACAGGGGGGCTGAAGCTTTCTTT. It translates to CASRQDRGAEAFF.

J is TRBJ1-6 and V is TRBV28; D not resolved. Trimming removed 2 bases at V and 0 bases at J, with 11 bases between. The CDR3 is 17 amino acids. Germline CDR1 MDHEN, CDR2 SYDVKM. In DNA, the CDR3 is TGTGCCAGCAGTTTAGGGTCAGAGAGCTCCTATAATTCACCCCTCCACTTT. Protein product: CASSLGSESSYNSPLHF. The whole variable domain, remainder taken from reference TRBV28 and TRBJ1-6, is DVKVTQSSRYLVKRTGEKVFLECVQDMDHENMFWYRQDPGLGLRLIYFSYDVKMKEKGDIPEGYSVSREKKERFSLILESASTNQTSMYLCASSLGSESSYNSPLHFGNGTRLTVT.

The chain recombines TRBV5-1 with TRBJ2-7; TRBD2 is a possible D gene (5 bases). Germline CDR1 SGHRS, CDR2 YFSETQ. This CDR3 region has 12 residues. Trimming took 4 bases from V and 2 from J, leaving 7 bases between them. DNA of the CDR3: TGCGCCAGCAGCATGGAGGCCTACGAGCAGTACTTC. It encodes CASSMEAYEQYF.

The rearrangement links TRBV1 to TRBJ2-7; the table's D call of TRBD2 was not tested on the DNA. TRBV1 is annotated as a pseudogene. CDR3 size: 16 residues. The CDR3 here is CTSSPTRTSEPYEQYF. CDR3 DNA: TGCACCAGCAGTCCAACCAGGACTAGCGAGCCCTACGAGCAGTACTTC.